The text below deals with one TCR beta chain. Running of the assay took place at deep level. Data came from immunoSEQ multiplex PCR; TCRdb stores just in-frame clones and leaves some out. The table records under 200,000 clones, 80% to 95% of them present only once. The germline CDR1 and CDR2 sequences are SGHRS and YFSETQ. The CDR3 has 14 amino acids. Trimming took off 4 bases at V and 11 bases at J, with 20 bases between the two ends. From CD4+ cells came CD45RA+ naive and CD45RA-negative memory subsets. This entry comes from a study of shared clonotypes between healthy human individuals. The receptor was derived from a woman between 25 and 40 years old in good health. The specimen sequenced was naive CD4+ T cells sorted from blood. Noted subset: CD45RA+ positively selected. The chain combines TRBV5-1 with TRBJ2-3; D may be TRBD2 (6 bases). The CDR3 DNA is TGCGCCAGCAGCGGAGGGACCCCCGGGGAGGAGCAGTATTTT. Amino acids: CASSGGTPGEEQYF.